Described below is a single T cell receptor beta chain sequence and its context. Naive CD8 isolation took CD45RO-negative cells positively selected for CCR7 and excluded terminally differentiated effector memory CD45RA+ cells. Every subset had its genomic DNA shared out evenly among several immunoSEQ plates. Assay: immunoSEQ multiplex PCR; the TCRdb copy retains only in-frame clones and omits some. The sample lists around 600,000 clones, 90% to 95% occurring once. The ends lost 6 bases at V and 6 bases at J; junction bases unmatched: 8. This CDR3 has 13 residues. Germline V gives CDR1 SNHLY, CDR2 FYNNEI. The entry originates in a study of shared clonotypes between healthy human individuals. Study in general: Each donor contributed plates that comprised three CD4 naive, three CD4 memory, two CD8 naive and one CD8 memory.

Material for sequencing was naive CD8+ T cells sorted from blood. This clonotype was sampled from a woman in her twenties or thirties in good health. The rearrangement joins TRBV2 to TRBJ2-7; 7 bases fit TRBD2. CDR3 in amino acids: CASRKRGLLEQYF. The CDR3 bases are TGTGCCAGCAGAAAGCGGGGCCTCCTCGAGCAGTACTTC.